This T cell receptor (beta chain) appears in the sequencing data of a study of cytomegalovirus exposure and HLA in healthy donors. Study-level information: Around 190 million T cells yielded 120 million or so unique TCR beta sequences, as an earlier analysis found.

Concerning this clone itself: No antigen is known for it.

J gave up 5 bases and V 0 bases, and 16 bases lay outside the gene matches. Germline CDR1 SGHKS, CDR2 YYEKEE (reference sequence). This CDR3 region has 18 residues. Points from the study as a whole: For presence/absence analyses, sequencing depth was assumed to be roughly uniform across donors. A later analysis linked a missense variant in DCLRE1C to the trimming of TCR beta V and J genes. Reportedly, cytomegalovirus status was diagnosed with high sensitivity and specificity.

PCR employed 60 Vbeta and 13 Jbeta primers. Repertoires were generated with immunoSEQ multiplex PCR, while TCRdb's copy carries only in-frame clones and drops some. Among 100,000 or so clones, approximately 80% were seen once, and the ten largest hold about 5%. This chain joins TRBV5-5 and TRBJ1-2; 7 bases agree with TRBD1. Sequencing was performed on PBMCs. The receptor was isolated from a female donor in good health and CMV-seropositive. The CDR3 region is CASSLAGFSLRTGYGYTF. The CDR3 DNA reads as TGTGCCAGCAGCTTGGCCGGGTTTTCCCTTCGGACAGGTTATGGCTACACCTTC.